This entry concerns a single T cell receptor (beta chain). Germline CDR1 and CDR2: SGHRS and YFSETQ. V was pared by 0 bases and J by 11 bases, with 3 bases of the junction left unmatched. This CDR3 comprises 12 residues. This sample was included in a study of CD8+CD57+ T cells in acquired aplastic anemia. Study background: Mean DNA quantity obtained from sorted CD4+ and CD8+ cells was 2.5 to 4 ug.

Profiling of TCR beta VDJ combinations and CDR3 sequences used genomic DNA as template. A single record per CDR3 protein comes from TCRdb applying MiXCR to the reads. The data contain roughly 160,000 distinct CDR3 sequences, 65% to 75% of them singletons. Patients sequenced had flow cytometry evidence of CD8+CD57+ cell expansion. The patients, all of them, had severe acquired aplastic anemia. The sample consisted of sorted CD4+, CD8+, or CD8+CD57+ T cells (not recorded which) from PBMCs. The sequence was collected from a human donor with aplastic anemia. This chain connects TRBV5-1 to TRBJ1-1; TRBD1 agrees at 8 bases. The chain's CDR3 is CASSLGDRWAFF. The CDR3 region has the DNA TGCGCCAGCAGCTTGGGGGACAGGTGGGCTTTCTTT.